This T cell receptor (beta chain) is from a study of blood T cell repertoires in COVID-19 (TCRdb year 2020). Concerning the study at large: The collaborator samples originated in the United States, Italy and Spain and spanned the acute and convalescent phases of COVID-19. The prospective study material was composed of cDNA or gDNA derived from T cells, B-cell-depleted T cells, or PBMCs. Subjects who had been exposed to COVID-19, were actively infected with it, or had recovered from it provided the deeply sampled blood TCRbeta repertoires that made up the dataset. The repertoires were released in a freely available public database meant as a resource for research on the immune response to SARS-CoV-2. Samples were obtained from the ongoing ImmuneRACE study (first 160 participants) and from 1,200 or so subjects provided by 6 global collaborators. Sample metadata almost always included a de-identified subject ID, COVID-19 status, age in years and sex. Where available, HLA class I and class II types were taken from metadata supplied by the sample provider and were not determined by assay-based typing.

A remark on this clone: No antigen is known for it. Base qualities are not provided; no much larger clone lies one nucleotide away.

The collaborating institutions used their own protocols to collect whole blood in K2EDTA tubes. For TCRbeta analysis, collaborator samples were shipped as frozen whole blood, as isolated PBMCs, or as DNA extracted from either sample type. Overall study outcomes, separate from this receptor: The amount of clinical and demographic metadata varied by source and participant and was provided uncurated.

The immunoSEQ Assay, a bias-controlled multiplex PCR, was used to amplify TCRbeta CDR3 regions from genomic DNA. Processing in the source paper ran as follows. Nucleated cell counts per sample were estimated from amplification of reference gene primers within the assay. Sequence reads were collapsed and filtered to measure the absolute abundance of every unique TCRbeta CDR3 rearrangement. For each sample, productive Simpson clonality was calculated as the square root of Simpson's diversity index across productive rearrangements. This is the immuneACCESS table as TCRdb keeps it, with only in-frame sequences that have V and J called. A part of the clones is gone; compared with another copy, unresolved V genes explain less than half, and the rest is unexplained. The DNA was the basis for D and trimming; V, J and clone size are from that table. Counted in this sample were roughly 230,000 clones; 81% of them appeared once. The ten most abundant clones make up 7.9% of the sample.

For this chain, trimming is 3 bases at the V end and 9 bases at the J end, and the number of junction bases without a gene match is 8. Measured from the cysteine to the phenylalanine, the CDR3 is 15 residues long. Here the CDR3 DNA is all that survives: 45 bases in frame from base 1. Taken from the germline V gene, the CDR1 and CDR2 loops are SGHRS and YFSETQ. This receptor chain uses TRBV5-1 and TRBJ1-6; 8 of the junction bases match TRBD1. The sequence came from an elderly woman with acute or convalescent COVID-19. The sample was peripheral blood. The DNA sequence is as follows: TGCGCCAGCAGCTCCGGACAGGGCGAGAGTTCACCCCTCCACTTT. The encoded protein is CASSSGQGESSPLHF.